This T cell receptor beta chain came from a study of blood T cell repertoires in COVID-19. Overall study: Samples representing acute and convalescent COVID-19 were sourced from the United States, Italy and Spain.

Patients in Seattle were enrolled during active infection, then followed longitudinally. Germline CDR1 is SQVTM and CDR2 is ANQGSEA. With V trimmed by 5 bases and J by 4 bases, 4 bases remained unmatched. The length of the CDR3 is 13 residues. Data came from immunoSEQ multiplex PCR; TCRdb stores just in-frame clones and leaves some out. The sample holds more than 60,000 clones, around 88% seen once. The receptor comes from a man at least 80 years old with COVID-19, enrolled during active disease. The chain is built from TRBV29-1 and TRBJ1-4; 7 bases are shared with TRBD1. The sequenced sample was peripheral blood. The CDR3 spells CSVQGQFNEKLFF. The CDR3 region has the DNA TGCAGCGTTCAGGGACAGTTTAATGAAAAACTGTTTTTT.